This T cell receptor beta chain derives from a study of CD8 T cells in ankylosing spondylitis. General study findings and limits: A subset of motif variants has previously been described in the synovial fluid and blood of reactive arthritis. Disease-linked clones displayed a CD8+ phenotype and appeared relatively rarely in peripheral blood.

Each TCR beta library was made by quantitative 5'-RACE that incorporated molecular barcodes. TCRdb re-analysed the 5' RACE reads in MiXCR, keeping a single row per CDR3 protein. The profile shows roughly 180,000 distinct CDR3 sequences, over 10% of them singletons. This clonotype was observed at least ten times. What it binds is unknown. This receptor was identified in a female donor with ankylosing spondylitis or in good health (not recorded which). Sequenced: blood, either unsorted or a sorted T cell fraction (not recorded which).

The CDR3, as DNA: TGTGCCAGCAGCCAAGATGCGTTCCAGTCAAGCACAGATACGCAGTATTTT. It encodes CASSQDAFQSSTDTQYF. The J gene is TRBJ2-3, the V gene TRBV3-1, with no clear D. Trimming shortened V by 0 bases and J by 0 bases, and 13 bases separated the two germline ends. This CDR3 region has 17 residues. The V gene's germline CDR1 is LGHDT and CDR2 YNNKEL (reference sequence).